The present T cell receptor beta chain was sequenced within a study of cytomegalovirus exposure and HLA in healthy donors. In the PCR, 60 Vbeta and 13 Jbeta primers were used. Method: immunoSEQ multiplex PCR; TCRdb's copy keeps in-frame clones and lacks some. The sample lists 150,000 to 200,000 clones, around four fifths occurring once. Unrecorded immune exposure was likely among donors, who were nominally healthy when sampled. Germline loops: CDR1 SQVTM, CDR2 ANQGSEA. The CDR3 covers 13 residues. V dropped 7 bases and J dropped 1; count of bases not matched to a gene: 6. This clonotype originated in a woman aged 40 to 50 in good health and CMV-seronegative. The sequencing sample was made of PBMCs. The chain recombines TRBV29-1 with TRBJ1-1; 7 bases fit TRBD1. CDR3 in DNA: TGCAGCGCCCGACAGGGCACGAACACTGAAGCTTTCTTT. Translated: CSARQGTNTEAFF.